Listed below are T cell receptor beta chains from one sample, sequenced in a study of blood T cell repertoires in COVID-19. The repertoire was sequenced with immunoSEQ multiplex PCR; TCRdb's copy has only in-frame clones and lacks some. This sample has approximately 35,000 clones, with approximately 85% found just once. Sequencing was done on a sample of peripheral blood. These receptors were taken from a man older than 75 with active COVID-19. CDR3s include the opening cysteine and the closing phenylalanine or tryptophan. A D gene is named only where the DNA matches it firmly. Only some rows state a clone size, as once, few, many or a class for expanded clones.

clone size	V gene	D gene	J gene	CDR3 protein	CDR3 DNA
NA	TRBV7-3	TRBD1	TRBJ1-1	CASSLDRGAEAFF	TGTGCCAGCAGCTTAGACAGGGGCGCTGAAGCTTTCTTT
medium-sized	TRBV7-8	TRBD1	TRBJ1-1	CASSGRQGAQSTEAFF	TGTGCCAGCAGCGGACGACAGGGGGCGCAGAGCACTGAAGCTTTCTTT
NA	TRBV9	TRBD1	TRBJ1-6	CASSGQGARSPLHF	TGTGCCAGCAGCGGGCAGGGGGCGAGGTCACCCCTCCACTTT
NA	TRBV5-5	TRBD1	TRBJ2-7	CASSLQGAYEQYF	TGTGCCAGCAGCTTACAGGGGGCCTACGAGCAGTACTTC
NA	TRBV10-3	NA	TRBJ1-3	CAISGGIGNTIYF	TGTGCCATCAGTGGCGGGATAGGAAACACCATATATTTT
NA	TRBV28	TRBD1	TRBJ1-6	CASWTQGAGSPLHF	TGTGCCAGCTGGACGCAGGGGGCAGGGTCACCCCTCCACTTT
NA	TRBV11-1	TRBD1	TRBJ2-7	CASSQAGTAYEQYF	TGTGCCAGCAGCCAAGCCGGGACAGCCTACGAGCAGTACTTC
NA	TRBV29-1	TRBD1	TRBJ2-5	CSVQGAQGLQETQYF	TGCAGCGTTCAGGGGGCGCAAGGGCTTCAAGAGACCCAGTACTTC
NA	TRBV19	TRBD1	TRBJ2-6	CASKVRDRVSGANVLTF	TGTGCCAGTAAGGTGAGGGACAGGGTCTCTGGGGCCAACGTCCTGACTTTC
once	TRBV2	TRBD2	TRBJ2-5	CASSVLAGTQYF	TGTGCCAGCAGTGTACTAGCGGGGACCCAGTACTTC
NA	TRBV4-1	TRBD1	TRBJ2-7	CASSLDRGDWDEQYF	TGCGCCAGCAGCCTAGACAGGGGTGATTGGGACGAGCAGTACTTC
NA	TRBV19	TRBD2	TRBJ2-1	CARETGTSGGDNEQFF	TGTGCCAGAGAAACCGGGACTAGCGGGGGGGACAATGAGCAGTTCTTC
NA	TRBV29-1	NA	TRBJ2-3	CSVLRVKGTDTQYF	TGCAGCGTTCTGAGGGTTAAGGGCACAGATACGCAGTATTTT
few	TRBV6-1	NA	TRBJ1-2	CASSEFVRTVYGYTF	TGTGCCAGCAGTGAATTTGTTAGGACAGTTTATGGCTACACCTTC
NA	TRBV4-2	NA	TRBJ1-2	CASSQEGKQVEAYGYTF	TGTGCCAGCAGCCAAGAGGGCAAACAGGTAGAAGCCTATGGCTACACCTTC
NA	TRBV7-9	NA	TRBJ1-2	CASSYGGGGYTF	TGTGCCAGCAGCTACGGAGGAGGTGGCTACACCTTC
NA	TRBV2	NA	TRBJ2-1	CASSSGLAPEQFF	TGTGCCAGCTCCAGCGGCCTAGCGCCTGAGCAGTTCTTC
NA	TRBV5-4	NA	TRBJ2-5	CASSKGGLEETQYF	TGTGCCAGCAGCAAGGGGGGGCTTGAAGAGACCCAGTACTTC
NA	TRBV3-1/TRBV3-2	TRBD1	TRBJ1-4	CASSQTGQANEKLFF	TGTGCCAGCAGCCAGACAGGGCAGGCGAATGAAAAACTGTTTTTT
NA	TRBV7-2	TRBD1	TRBJ1-3	CASSLPRTGGNTIYF	TGTGCCAGCAGCCTGCCCAGGACAGGTGGAAACACCATATATTTT
NA	TRBV30	NA	TRBJ2-2	CAWSRGPSTGELFF	TGTGCCTGGAGTAGGGGCCCTTCCACCGGGGAGCTGTTTTTT
once	TRBV6-2/TRBV6-3	NA	TRBJ2-5	CASSYGGSQETQYF	TGTGCCAGCAGTTACGGAGGCTCCCAAGAGACCCAGTACTTC
NA	TRBV25-1	NA	TRBJ2-7	CASGRGYEQYF	TGTGCCAGCGGCAGGGGCTACGAGCAGTACTTC
NA	TRBV5-1	NA	TRBJ1-2	CASSLEGVTGYTF	TGCGCCAGCAGCTTGGAAGGGGTAACTGGCTACACCTTC